One and the same sample provided the 30 T cell receptor beta chains below, sequenced in a study of blood T cell repertoires in COVID-19. TCRdb keeps only in-frame clones here, not all; method: immunoSEQ multiplex PCR. The sample records approximately 400,000 clones, about 87% being singletons. What was sequenced was PBMCs or T cells enriched from blood (not recorded which). These receptors were taken from a man aged 25 to 40 who had recovered from COVID-19.

The sample holds a few counts of this clone. The V and J genes are TRBV9 and TRBJ1-1, with a possible D match to TRBD1 (5 bases). Between the trimmed V and J ends, which lost 1 base and 5 bases, there was a span of 12 bases. Germline V gene sequence: CDR1 SGDLS, CDR2 YYNGEE. This CDR3 has 14 residues. The CDR3 region is CASSVSGGYTEAFF. The CDR3 coding sequence is TGTGCCAGCAGCGTATCCGGGGGATATACTGAAGCTTTCTTT.

The J gene is TRBJ2-1, the V gene TRBV5-1; D is unresolved. The V end was cut by 3 bases, the J end by 8 bases, with 6 bases between. This CDR3 contains 11 residues. Germline V gene data show CDR1 as SGHRS and CDR2 as YFSETQ. CDR3 nucleotides: TGCGCCAGCAGCTCGGGTTATGAGCAGTTCTTC. Translating gives CASSSGYEQFF.

This clone was recorded only once. The genes are TRBV7-2 and TRBJ1-2; D might be TRBD1 (5 bases). The CDR3 runs to 13 residues. The germline V and J ends were trimmed by 11 bases and 0 bases, with 13 bases remaining between them. Germline CDR1 SGHTA, CDR2 FQGNSA. The chain's CDR3 is CAAKGRANYGYTF. For the CDR3, the DNA is TGTGCCGCCAAGGGGAGGGCTAACTATGGCTACACCTTC.

With respect to this clone: Other nucleotide sequences in the sample specify the same CDR3. V usage is TRBV3-1 (or the pseudogene TRBV3-2) and J usage is TRBJ1-4; D is possibly TRBD1 (6 bases). CDR3 size: 15 residues. V lost 2 bases, J lost 3 bases, and 10 bases lay in between. Germline V gene data show CDR1 as LGHDT and CDR2 as YNNKEL (reference sequence). The CDR3 region has the DNA TGTGCCAGCAGCCAACGCAGGGGATCTAATGAAAAACTGTTTTTT. Residues: CASSQRRGSNEKLFF.

Only one count was recorded for this clone. This chain connects TRBV7-2 to TRBJ1-6, with TRBD1 identical over 8 bases. The germline gives CDR1 SGHTA, CDR2 FQGNSA. Unmatched junction bases numbered 7, after V lost 0 bases and J lost 3 bases. This CDR3 comprises 18 residues. The CDR3 reads CASSLATGDRYYNSPLHF. Here the CDR3 DNA reads TGTGCCAGCAGCTTAGCGACAGGGGATCGATACTATAATTCACCCCTCCACTTT. Variable domain in full (rest from reference TRBV7-2 and TRBJ1-6): GAGVSQSPSNKVTEKGKDVELRCDPISGHTALYWYRQSLGQGLEFLIYFQGNSAPDKSGLPSDRFSAERTGGSVSTLTIQRTQQEDSAVYLCASSLATGDRYYNSPLHFGNGTRLTVT.

This sequence joins TRBV5-4 and TRBJ2-7; 8 bases agree with TRBD1. The germline CDR1 and CDR2 sequences are SGHNT and YYREEE (reference sequence). V was clipped by 3 bases and J by 6 bases; unmatched bases: 8. This CDR3 is built from 14 residues. CDR3 nucleotides: TGTGCCAGCAGCTCAGGGGGCGCCTTTTCCGAGCAGTACTTC. This codes for CASSSGGAFSEQYF.

This clone appeared a few times. The chain couples TRBV11-2 to TRBJ2-3; D not certain. Germline assignment: CDR1 SGHAT and CDR2 FQNNGV. Trimming cost V 0 bases and J 0 bases, with 7 bases left between them. The CDR3 is made up of 15 amino acids. The CDR3: CASSLDSVSTDTQYF. For the CDR3, the DNA is TGTGCCAGCAGCTTAGATTCCGTGAGCACAGATACGCAGTATTTT.

This chain links TRBV12-3 or TRBV12-4 with TRBJ2-5, with D unresolved. This CDR3 region has 11 residues. V lost 6 bases and J lost 5, with 7 bases in between. Written as DNA, the CDR3 is TGTGCCAGCAGGGGCAGTGAGACCCAGTACTTC. This encodes CASRGSETQYF.

This rearrangement joins TRBV5-1 to TRBJ2-7, with D maybe TRBD2 (7 bases). The CDR3 sequence is 15 residues long. The V and J ends lost 2 bases and 2 bases respectively, with 14 bases between them. Germline-derived CDR1 and CDR2 are SGHRS and YFSETQ. The chain's CDR3 is CASSFGRGLAYEQYF. DNA for the CDR3: TGCGCCAGCAGCTTTGGGCGGGGGCTTGCCTACGAGCAGTACTTC.

The rearrangement links TRBV2 to TRBJ1-1, with TRBD1 identical over 8 bases. The CDR3 sequence is 14 residues long. Trimming took 6 bases from V and 2 from J; bases not matched to a gene: 5. Germline V gene sequence: CDR1 SNHLY, CDR2 FYNNEI. Here the CDR3 reads CASSTGQGNTEAFF. The CDR3 coding sequence is TGTGCCAGCAGCACCGGACAGGGTAACACTGAAGCTTTCTTT. Complete variable domain (other parts from reference TRBV2 and TRBJ1-1): EPEVTQTPSHQVTQMGQEVILRCVPISNHLYFYWYRQILGQKVEFLVSFYNNEISEKSEIFDDQFSVERPDGSNFTLKIRSTKLEDSAMYFCASSTGQGNTEAFFGQGTRLTVV.

V is TRBV5-1 and J is TRBJ2-7; 9 bases line up with TRBD1. V was pared by 6 bases and J by 2 bases, with 6 bases of the junction left unmatched. Germline values: CDR1 SGHRS, CDR2 YFSETQ. This CDR3 is 14 amino acids long. The CDR3 sequence is CASNEGQGTYEQYF. In nucleotides, the CDR3 is TGCGCCAGCAACGAGGGACAGGGAACCTACGAGCAGTACTTC.

The rearrangement links TRBV4-1 to TRBJ1-2; 9 nucleotides line up with TRBD1. Germline V gene lookup returns CDR1 MGHRA and CDR2 YSYEKL. CDR3 length: 16 amino acids. J was trimmed by 0 bases and V by 2 bases; bases with no gene match: 4. The CDR3 protein is CASSQRRDRANYGYTF. The CDR3 DNA reads as TGCGCCAGCAGCCAACGCCGGGACAGGGCTAACTATGGCTACACCTTC.

The chain couples TRBV24-1 to TRBJ1-5, with D perhaps TRBD1 (5 bases). The CDR3 loop spans 14 amino acids. The V end was cut by 8 bases, the J end by 0 bases, with 10 bases between. Germline V CDR1 and CDR2: KGHDR, SFDVKD. The CDR3 DNA is TGTGCCACCATGGGCAGGGATAGCAATCAGCCCCAGCATTTT. It encodes CATMGRDSNQPQHF.

This chain links TRBV18 with TRBJ2-6, with 9 bases lining up with TRBD1. V shed 3 bases, J shed 0 bases, and the junction held 3 bases outside the gene matches. Germline CDR1 and CDR2: KGHSH and LQKENI. The CDR3 is 17 residues long. The CDR3 DNA reads as TGTGCCAGCTCACCTCTGACAGGGGGCTCTGGGGCCAACGTCCTGACTTTC. Amino acids: CASSPLTGGSGANVLTF.

The genes are TRBV4-1 and TRBJ1-1; the match to TRBD1 covers 10 bases. This CDR3 has 15 amino acids. With 1 base clipped from V and 5 bases from J, the junction kept 4 bases outside the gene matches. Germline V CDR1 and CDR2: MGHRA, YSYEKL. The CDR3 spells CASSQGQGAGTEAFF. The CDR3 DNA follows: TGCGCCAGCAGCCAAGGACAGGGGGCTGGAACTGAAGCTTTCTTT.

The rearrangement joins TRBV18 to TRBJ2-3; D perhaps matches TRBD2 (5 bases). Germline lookup yields CDR1 KGHSH and CDR2 LQKENI. This CDR3 spans 14 amino acids. Trimming removed 2 bases from V and 2 bases from J, with 8 bases in between. CDR3 nucleotides: TGTGCCAGCTCACCAATGGAGGTCACAGATACGCAGTATTTT. It encodes CASSPMEVTDTQYF.

The V call is TRBV7-6, the J call TRBJ1-2; TRBD1 agrees at 8 bases. The germline gives CDR1 SGHVS, CDR2 FNYEAQ. Trimming took 5 bases from V and 4 from J; bases not matched to a gene: 0. CDR3 length: 12 amino acids. The CDR3 DNA sequence: TGTGCCAGCAGCACAGGGGGCTATGGCTACACCTTC. It codes for CASSTGGYGYTF.

The chain recombines TRBV3-1 (or the pseudogene TRBV3-2) with TRBJ1-2, with D perhaps TRBD1 (5 bases). V was shortened by 4 bases and J by 0 bases, with 9 bases between the two germline ends. The germline CDR1 and CDR2 sequences are LGHDT and YNNKEL (reference sequence). The CDR3 has 14 amino acids. CDR3: CASSRGQANYGYTF. CDR3 in DNA: TGTGCCAGCAGCCGTGGACAAGCTAACTATGGCTACACCTTC.

The V call is TRBV7-9, the J call TRBJ1-2; possibly TRBD1 for D (6 bases). Trimming pared 2 bases from V and 8 bases from J, leaving 18 bases between. Germline lookup yields CDR1 SEHNR and CDR2 FQNEAQ (reference sequence). CDR3 size: 15 residues. Written as DNA, the CDR3 is TGTGCCAGCAGCTTACTCCCTGAAGGGGGTGGCGGCTACACCTTC. Amino acid sequence: CASSLLPEGGGGYTF. Filled out from reference TRBV7-9 and TRBJ1-2, the complete variable domain reads DTGVSQNPRHKITKRGQNVTFRCDPISEHNRLYWYRQTLGQGPEFLTYFQNEAQLEKSRLLSDRFSAERPKGSFSTLEIQRTEQGDSAMYLCASSLLPEGGGGYTFGSGTRLTVV.

The chain carries TRBV11-2 and TRBJ1-6, with TRBD1 as a possible D gene (5 bases). Deletions cut 3 bases from V and 15 bases from J, with 15 bases between. CDR1 is SGHAT and CDR2 is FQNNGV in the germline V gene. The CDR3 spans 13 residues. CDR3 sequence reads: CASSLLRGGNLHF. The CDR3 region has the DNA TGTGCCAGCAGCTTGCTCCGGGGGGGTAACCTCCACTTT.

J is TRBJ1-6 and V is TRBV12-3 or TRBV12-4; tentatively, D is TRBD1 (5 bases). The V end lost 10 bases, the J end lost 6 bases, and 13 bases lay between the germline ends. This CDR3 spans 13 amino acids. This CDR3 is CATRGTTNSPLHF. DNA for the CDR3: TGTGCCACTAGGGGTACCACTAATTCACCCCTCCACTTT.

V and J are TRBV19 and TRBJ1-1; D possibly corresponds to TRBD1 (6 bases). Trimming took 6 bases from V and 3 from J, leaving 14 bases between them. The germline CDR1 and CDR2 sequences are LNHDA and SQIVND (reference sequence). The CDR3 is 14 amino acids. CDR3 amino acids: CASSRRGRDTEAFF. CDR3 nucleotide sequence: TGTGCCAGTAGCCGCAGGGGTAGGGACACTGAAGCTTTCTTT.

This chain links TRBV7-2 with TRBJ2-5; D perhaps matches TRBD1 (5 bases). V dropped 5 bases and J dropped 7 bases, with 14 bases sitting between them. Per the germline V gene, CDR1 is SGHTA and CDR2 is FQGNSA. CDR3 length: 13 residues. The CDR3 nucleotides read TGTGCCAGCAGCCCCAGACAGACGGGGACCCAGTACTTC. Its protein product is CASSPRQTGTQYF. Using reference TRBV7-2 and TRBJ2-5 for the parts outside the CDR3, the full variable domain is GAGVSQSPSNKVTEKGKDVELRCDPISGHTALYWYRQSLGQGLEFLIYFQGNSAPDKSGLPSDRFSAERTGGSVSTLTIQRTQQEDSAVYLCASSPRQTGTQYFGPGTRLLVL.

This chain uses TRBV10-3 with TRBJ1-1; 7 bases fit TRBD1. Germline V CDR1 and CDR2: ENHRY, SYGVKD. With V trimmed by 6 bases and J by 5 bases, 12 bases remained unmatched. The CDR3 has 15 amino acids. The DNA for the CDR3 is TGTGCCATCAGCCCGACGACAGGGATTACGACTGAAGCTTTCTTT. Translation: CAISPTTGITTEAFF.

V gene TRBV7-9 combines with J gene TRBJ2-1; 9 nucleotides line up with TRBD2. After removal of 1 base from V and 0 bases from J, the junction contained 4 bases not matched to a gene. From germline, CDR1 is SEHNR and CDR2 FQNEAQ (reference sequence). This CDR3 is built from 17 residues. In nucleotides, the CDR3 is TGTGCCAGCAGCTTAGAATCGCGGGGGGGCTCCTACAATGAGCAGTTCTTC. It translates to CASSLESRGGSYNEQFF.

The rearrangement joins TRBV4-2 to TRBJ2-1; 7 nucleotides match TRBD1. The J segment lost 5 bases and the V segment lost 1 base, leaving 5 bases of the junction unmatched. Germline V gene data show CDR1 as LGHNA and CDR2 as YNFKEQ. The CDR3 runs 15 residues. The CDR3 DNA reads TGTGCCAGCAGCCAAGGTAAGGGGGCGGACAATGAGCAGTTCTTC. It encodes CASSQGKGADNEQFF.

This rearrangement joins TRBV7-2 to TRBJ1-5; TRBD1 aligns across 9 bases. Trimming at V came to 6 bases and at J to 5 bases, leaving 5 bases not matched to a gene. The CDR3 contains 14 residues. Germline V gene lookup returns CDR1 SGHTA and CDR2 FQGNSA. The DNA for the CDR3 is TGTGCCAGCAGACAGGGGGCGCGTGATCAGCCCCAGCATTTT. This gives the protein CASRQGARDQPQHF.

The CDR3 DNA is TGTGCCAGCAGCCCGATAGGGACAACGAATCAGCCCCAGCATTTT. Translation: CASSPIGTTNQPQHF. J is TRBJ1-5 and V is TRBV7-2; TRBD1 might be the D (6 bases). Between the trimmed V and J ends, which lost 5 bases and 4 bases, there was a span of 15 bases. Germline CDR1 and CDR2: SGHTA and FQGNSA. The CDR3 sequence is 15 residues long.

The rearrangement links TRBV19 to TRBJ1-2, with 9 bases aligning to TRBD1. CDR1 and CDR2 (germline): LNHDA, SQIVND (reference sequence). The CDR3 has 14 amino acids. After removal of 3 bases from V and 6 bases from J, the junction contained 5 bases not matched to a gene. The CDR3 is CASSIDRGGDGYTF. The CDR3 DNA follows: TGTGCCAGTAGTATCGACAGGGGGGGAGATGGCTACACCTTC. The variable domain in full, completed from reference TRBV19 and TRBJ1-2, reads DGGITQSPKYLFRKEGQNVTLSCEQNLNHDAMYWYRQDPGQGLRLIYYSQIVNDFQKGDIAEGYSVSREKKESFPLTVTSAQKNPTAFYLCASSIDRGGDGYTFGSGTRLTVV.

The chain couples TRBV27 to TRBJ1-5; 7 bases map to TRBD1. The CDR3 covers 13 residues. Germline V gene data show CDR1 as MNHEY and CDR2 as SMNVEV (reference sequence). V shed 2 bases and J 8 bases; nucleotides not matched to a gene: 3. The CDR3 sequence is CASSLDRVEPQHF. CDR3 in DNA: TGTGCCAGCAGTTTAGACAGGGTCGAGCCCCAGCATTTT.